Listed here are 12 T cell receptor beta chains from one sample, sequenced in a study of tumor-infiltrating lymphocytes in primary liver carcinoma. cDNA specific to TCR beta was made from roughly 500 ng of total RNA, with a constant-region primer employed for priming. Three rounds of nested multiplex PCR with slightly modified ARM-PCR produced TCR beta libraries. TRBV1-TRBV30 forward primers paired with a C-beta reverse primer were used in the first two PCR rounds, which ran approximately 11 cycles each. TCRdb reprocessed the multiplex PCR reads via MiXCR and lists one record per CDR3 protein. This sample has about 320,000 distinct CDR3 sequences; over 55% occur once, and the top ten carry roughly 9%. The authors took blood RNA from unsorted whole blood and also extracted germline DNA. The material sequenced was peripheral blood. The source of these receptors is a man between 35 and 55 years old with primary liver carcinoma and hepatitis B virus infection.

The CDR3 region has the DNA TGTGCCAGCAGCTTAGGACTAACGGGGCACATTGAGCAGTTCTTC. Residues: CASSLGLTGHIEQFF. This sequence joins TRBV11-3 and TRBJ2-1, with D perhaps TRBD1 or TRBD2 (5 bases each). With 1 base removed from V and 9 bases from J, the gap between germline ends came to 16 bases. Germline V lookup: CDR1 SGHNT, CDR2 YENEEA. CDR3 size: 15 residues.

About this clonotype itself: The final CDR3 position lacks the conserved phenylalanine or tryptophan, pointing to a likely read error. The chain couples TRBV11-3 to TRBJ2-1; unclear D gene. Germline CDR1 SGHNT, CDR2 YENEEA. The CDR3 runs 13 residues. V shed 5 bases and J shed 5 bases, with 10 bases lying between them. The CDR3 spells CASSRDADNEQFS. The CDR3, as DNA: TGTGCCAGCAGCCGTGACGCAGACAATGAGCAGTTCTCC.

The CDR3 bases are TGTGCCAGCAGCCCTACGTTGAGCTCCTACAATGAGCAGTTCTTC. Amino acid sequence: CASSPTLSSYNEQFF. J is TRBJ2-1 and V is TRBV7-9; unclear D gene. V lost 5 bases and J 0 bases, leaving 11 bases between the germline ends. This CDR3 contains 15 residues. Germline CDR1 SEHNR, CDR2 FQNEAQ (reference sequence). The variable domain in full, with the rest retrieved from reference TRBV7-9 and TRBJ2-1, is DTGVSQNPRHKITKRGQNVTFRCDPISEHNRLYWYRQTLGQGPEFLTYFQNEAQLEKSRLLSDRFSAERPKGSFSTLEIQRTEQGDSAMYLCASSPTLSSYNEQFFGPGTRLTVL.

On this clonotype itself: A clone one base away is much larger, so this may be a read error. The J gene is TRBJ1-2, the V gene TRBV12-5; D gene uncertain. The V end was cut by 4 bases, the J end by 5 bases, with 8 bases between. CDR1 and CDR2 (germline): LGHNT, FRNRAP. This CDR3 contains 12 residues. CDR3 sequence (DNA): TGTGCTAGTGGTTGCCAAGGGTATGGCTACACCTTC. Translation: CASGCQGYGYTF.

Concerning this clonotype: A read error is possible here, since a much larger clone lies one base away. The CDR3 nucleotides read TGCACCAGCAGCTTTTACAGCATACACTCCTACGAGCAGTACTTC. Translation: CTSSFYSIHSYEQYF. The chain links TRBV5-1 to TRBJ2-7, with D hard to call. Looked up from germline, CDR1 is SGHRS and CDR2 is YFSETQ. CDR3 length: 15 amino acids.

A remark on this clonotype: The CDR3 carries no conserved terminal phenylalanine or tryptophan, so it likely arises from a read error. Because the CDR3's place on the DNA is in doubt, the DNA is left out and the CDR3 is given as listed by TCRdb. The rearrangement joins TRBV10-2 to TRBJ2-3; the table's D call TRBD2 went unverified against the DNA. Germline assignment: CDR1 WSHSY and CDR2 SAAADI. The CDR3 adds up to 12 amino acids, both ends counted. CDR3 sequence: CACSHTSGRTYS.

A note on this clonotype: With a much larger clone just one base away, this may be a read error. The genes are TRBV4-3 and TRBJ2-2; TRBD1 might be the D (6 bases). The V end was cut by 3 bases, the J end by 0 bases, with 11 bases between. This CDR3 has 16 residues. Per the germline V gene, CDR1 is LGHNA and CDR2 is YSLEER. The chain's CDR3 is CASSQDRRANTGELFF. The CDR3 coding sequence is TGCGCCAGCAGCCAGGACAGACGGGCGAACACCGGGGAGCTGTTTTTT.

Regarding this clonotype: The final CDR3 position lacks the conserved phenylalanine or tryptophan, pointing to a likely read error. The rearrangement links TRBV29-1 to TRBJ2-7, with a possible D match to TRBD2 (6 bases). The V end lost 5 bases, the J end lost 5 bases, and 10 bases lay between the germline ends. The CDR3 is made up of 11 amino acids. CDR1 SQVTM and CDR2 ANQGSEA come from the germline V gene. The CDR3 nucleotides are TGCAGCGTTAATCCGGGAGACGAGCAGTACATC. Amino acids: CSVNPGDEQYI.

This clonotype came up many times. The V gene is TRBV7-8, the J gene TRBJ1-4; D possibly corresponds to TRBD1 (5 bases). In germline, CDR1 is SGHVS, CDR2 FQNEAQ. The CDR3 extends over 16 amino acids. V lost 2 bases to trimming and J lost 8 bases, with 18 bases between them. The CDR3 loop is CASSLPPGQGPEKLFF. The CDR3 region has the DNA TGTGCCAGCAGCTTACCCCCGGGGCAGGGCCCGGAAAAACTGTTTTTT.

Points on this clonotype: A much larger clone differs from this one at a single base, so this may be a read error. This chain joins TRBV6-5 and TRBJ2-5; D not resolved. The V gene's germline CDR1 is MNHEY and CDR2 SVGAGI. The V end lost 1 base, the J end lost 5 bases, and 8 bases lay between the germline ends. This CDR3 contains 13 residues. CDR3 DNA: TGTGCCAGCAGTTACTGGATTGGCGAGACCCAGTACTTC. Protein product: CASSYWIGETQYF.

This clonotype was seen many times. The chain recombines TRBV6-5 with TRBJ1-1, with TRBD1 matching 7 bases. This CDR3 region has 13 residues. J was trimmed by 7 bases and V by 7 bases; bases with no gene match: 9. Germline values: CDR1 MNHEY, CDR2 SVGAGI. The CDR3 reads CASIIPGTDEAFF. Written as DNA, the CDR3 is TGTGCCAGCATCATACCCGGGACAGATGAAGCTTTCTTT.

This clonotype appeared many times. V usage is TRBV12-3 or TRBV12-4 and J usage is TRBJ1-5; the D gene is possibly TRBD1 (5 bases). CDR3 length equals 13 residues. With 10 bases removed from V and 11 bases from J, the gap between germline ends came to 21 bases. The CDR3 protein is CAIARGGISAQHF. Here the CDR3 DNA reads TGTGCCATCGCTCGCGGGGGTATCTCGGCCCAGCATTTT.